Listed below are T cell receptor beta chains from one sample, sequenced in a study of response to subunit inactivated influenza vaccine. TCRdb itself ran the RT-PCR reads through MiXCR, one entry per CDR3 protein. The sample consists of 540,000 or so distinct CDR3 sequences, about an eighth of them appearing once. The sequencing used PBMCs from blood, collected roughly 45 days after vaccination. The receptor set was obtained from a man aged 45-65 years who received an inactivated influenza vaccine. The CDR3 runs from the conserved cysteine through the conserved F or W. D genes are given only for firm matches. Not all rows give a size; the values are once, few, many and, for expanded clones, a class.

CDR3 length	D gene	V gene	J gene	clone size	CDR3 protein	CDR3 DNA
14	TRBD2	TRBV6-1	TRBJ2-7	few	CASASGRKGYEQYF	TGTGCCAGCGCTAGCGGGCGAAAAGGTTACGAGCAGTACTTC
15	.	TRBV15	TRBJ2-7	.	CATSIEDSGGYEQYF	TGTGCCACCAGCATAGAAGACAGTGGGGGATACGAGCAGTACTTC
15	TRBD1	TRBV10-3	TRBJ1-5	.	CAISETGESNQPQHF	TGTGCCATCAGTGAGACAGGGGAAAGCAATCAGCCCCAGCATTTT
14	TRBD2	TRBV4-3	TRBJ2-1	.	CASKFGLGLNEQFF	TGCGCCAGCAAATTCGGACTAGGGCTCAATGAGCAGTTCTTC
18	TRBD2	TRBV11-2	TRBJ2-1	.	CASSLKAGGGGAYNEQFF	TGTGCCAGCAGCTTAAAGGCGGGAGGTGGGGGCGCCTACAATGAGCAGTTCTTC
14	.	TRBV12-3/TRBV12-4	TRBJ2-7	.	CASSLRHRSYEQYF	TGTGCCAGCAGTTTACGACATCGGTCCTACGAGCAGTACTTC
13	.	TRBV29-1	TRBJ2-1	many	CSVSGQSYNEQFF	TGCAGCGTCTCCGGACAGAGCTACAATGAGCAGTTCTTC
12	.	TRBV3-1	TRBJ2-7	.	CASSSGSWEQYF	TGTGCCAGCAGCTCCGGGTCGTGGGAGCAGTACTTC
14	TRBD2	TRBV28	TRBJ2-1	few	CASRRYSGSNEQFF	TGTGCCAGCAGGAGATATAGCGGGAGCAATGAGCAGTTCTTC
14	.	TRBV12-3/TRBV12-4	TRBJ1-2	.	CASNLAVRNYGYTF	TGTGCCAGCAATTTAGCTGTTAGAAACTATGGCTACACCTTC
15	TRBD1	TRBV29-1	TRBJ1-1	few	CSVEGRTGGNTEAFF	TGCAGCGTTGAAGGACGGACAGGGGGGAACACTGAAGCTTTCTTT
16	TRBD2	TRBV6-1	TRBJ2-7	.	CASIPDSGGVPYEQYF	TGTGCCAGCATTCCCGACTCGGGGGGAGTCCCCTACGAGCAGTACTTC
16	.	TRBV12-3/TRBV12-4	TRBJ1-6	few	CASSLYLGSDNSPLHF	TGTGCCAGCAGTTTATATTTGGGCAGCGATAATTCACCCCTCCACTTT